This T cell receptor beta chain was obtained from a study of T cell repertoires in cytomegalovirus infection. In the study overall: It was recently identified HLA-C-restricted and well-studied HLA-B-restricted CMV epitopes that the study used. Evidence of both CMV infection and a matching HLA type came from public TCR beta signatures. Overall study findings and caveats: Dominating the ex vivo response were HLA-C-restricted CMV-specific TCR beta clonotypes. Identification of carriers of CMV plus the relevant HLA was performed using cumulative public TCR beta family frequency.

Each CDR3 protein is one row after TCRdb ran MiXCR on the reads. The sample includes about 900,000 distinct CDR3 sequences, 30% to 40% of them seen just once. Deletions cut 1 base from V and 4 bases from J, with 13 bases between. CDR1 MGHRA and CDR2 YSYEKL come from the germline V gene. The CDR3 runs 15 residues. About this clonotype: No antigen is known for it.

The sample was cultured CD8+ T cells from PBMCs, taken from culture after CMV antigen stimulation. The chain employs TRBV4-1 and TRBJ1-2; D unclear. The sequence derives from a human donor in good health (CMV status not recorded). Some clones in this sample may be carry-over from other donors' samples. CDR3 in amino acids: CASSQGGAAGYGYTF. In nucleotides, the CDR3 is TGCGCCAGCAGCCAAGGAGGAGCGGCAGGCTATGGCTACACCTTC.